This section outlines one T cell receptor (beta chain) sequence together with its context. There is no known antigen for this receptor. Base qualities are missing; no much larger clone stands one base away. This entry comes from a study of blood T cell repertoires in COVID-19 (dated by TCRdb to the early 2020s). Broadly, across the study: Samples from collaborators originated in the United States, Italy and Spain and spanned both the acute and convalescent phases of COVID-19. The prospective study material was composed of cDNA or gDNA derived from T cells, B-cell-depleted T cells, or PBMCs. The dataset comprised deeply sampled blood TCRbeta repertoires from subjects exposed to, actively infected with, or recovered from COVID-19. A freely available public database, intended as a resource for researchers studying the immune response to SARS-CoV-2, is where the repertoires were released. The samples were drawn from the first 160 participants of the ongoing ImmuneRACE study and from 1,254 subjects provided by 6 global collaborators. A de-identified subject ID, COVID-19 status, age in years and sex were almost always included in the sample metadata. HLA class I and class II types, where available, came from metadata supplied by the sample provider rather than from assay-based typing.

The cysteine opens and the phenylalanine closes a CDR3 of 15 amino acids. Of all the DNA, just the CDR3 is kept, 45 bases in frame from base 1. The germline V gene sets CDR1 to SGHDN and CDR2 to FVKESK. V is trimmed back by 4 bases and J by 9 bases, and the junction contains 6 bases that no gene match accounts for. Results the study describes overall, beyond this receptor: The quantity of clinical and demographic metadata differed by source and by participant and was supplied without curation.

TCRbeta CDR3 regions were amplified from genomic DNA using the immunoSEQ Assay, a bias-controlled multiplex PCR. The original methods were these. Nucleated cell counts per sample were estimated from amplification of reference gene primers within the assay. Sequence reads were collapsed and filtered to measure the absolute abundance of every unique TCRbeta CDR3 rearrangement. For each sample, productive Simpson clonality was calculated as the square root of Simpson's diversity index over productive rearrangements. As stored in TCRdb, this immuneACCESS dataset retains in-frame rearrangements with V and J assigned. A fraction of the clones does not appear; measured against another copy, unresolved V genes explain less than half of the discrepancy, and the remainder lacks a known reason. That table supplies the V and J calls and clone size; D and trimming were determined from the DNA. A total of about 300,000 clones appear in this sample, 80% to 95% of them only once. The ten largest clones capture 6.5% to 8% of the sample.

One collaborating source in Seattle enrolled patients during active infection and followed them longitudinally through the course of disease. The collaborating institutions used their own protocols to collect whole blood in K2EDTA tubes. Collaborator samples were shipped for TCRbeta analysis as frozen whole blood, isolated PBMCs, or DNA extracted from either sample type. The specimen sequenced was peripheral blood. The TCR sequence derives from a woman in her thirties with COVID-19, enrolled during active disease. This receptor chain uses TRBV14 and TRBJ1-6, with 10 middle bases fitting TRBD1. The CDR3 region reads CASSPLGQGVSPLHF. The DNA sequence reads TGTGCCAGCAGCCCGCTAGGACAGGGGGTTTCACCCCTCCACTTT.